Described below is a single T cell receptor beta chain sequence and its context. The antigen it binds to is not known. Base qualities were left out, and no much larger clone turns up one base away. V is trimmed back by 5 bases and J by 4 bases, and the junction contains 5 bases that no gene match accounts for. CDR1 LGHDT and CDR2 YNNKEL are derived from the germline V gene (reference sequence). From the cysteine through the phenylalanine, the CDR3 covers 14 amino acids. Kept here is only the CDR3 DNA, which spans 42 bases and is read in frame from base 1. TCRbeta CDR3 regions were amplified from genomic DNA by means of the immunoSEQ Assay, a bias-controlled multiplex PCR. The study's processing was this. Nucleated cell counts per sample were estimated from amplification of reference gene primers within the assay. To quantify the absolute abundance of each unique TCRbeta CDR3 rearrangement, sequence reads were collapsed and filtered. Productive Simpson clonality was computed per sample as the square root of Simpson's diversity index over productive rearrangements. Imported from immuneACCESS, the table was reduced by TCRdb to in-frame sequences with V and J called. These copies leave out some clones; in studies compared against another copy, an unresolved V gene accounts for under half, and the cause of the remainder is not known. V, J and clone size reflect that table, while D and trimming were determined from the DNA. The sample table records over 150,000 clones; under 90% of these occur just once. Together, the top ten hold more than 5.5% of the sample.

This entry is derived from a study of blood T cell repertoires in COVID-19 (dated by TCRdb to between 2020 and 2021). Background for the entire study: Collaborator samples came from the United States, Italy and Spain and covered acute and convalescent phases of COVID-19. Where available, HLA class I and class II types were obtained from metadata supplied by the sample provider rather than from assay-based typing. Samples were obtained from the ongoing ImmuneRACE study (first 160 participants) and from over a thousand subjects provided by 6 global collaborators. The repertoires were made available in a free public database intended to serve as a resource for research on the immune response to SARS-CoV-2. The sample metadata nearly always contained a de-identified subject ID, COVID-19 status, age in years and sex. The material from the prospective study consisted of cDNA or gDNA derived from T cells, B-cell-depleted T cells, or PBMCs. The dataset comprised deeply sampled blood TCRbeta repertoires from subjects exposed to, actively infected with, or recovered from COVID-19.

Participants in the prospective study were enrolled through a virtual design, were aged roughly 18 to 100 years, and lived in roughly 25 United States geographic areas. In the prospective study, cohorts were assigned on the basis of participant-reported clinical history obtained from a screening survey and a study questionnaire. For ImmuneRACE Cohort 3, a participant was defined as recovered based on two consecutive negative NP/OP PCR tests, clearance by a healthcare professional, or resolution of symptoms. Each participant in the prospective study had whole blood, serum and a nasopharyngeal or oropharyngeal swab collected by mobile phlebotomists. Prospective study participants could optionally give additional blood draws and questionnaires over an approximately 2-month period. Before DNA extraction, blood samples from the prospective study were shipped at room temperature or frozen. Points the paper makes about the study in general: The amount of clinical and demographic metadata varied by source and participant and was provided uncurated.

Recombination joined TRBV3-1 (or the pseudogene TRBV3-2) with TRBJ2-7, and TRBD1 matches 10 of the central bases. This clonotype was sampled from a man aged 50 or older who had recovered from COVID-19. The sample comprised PBMCs or T cells enriched from blood (not recorded which). This receptor has the CDR3 CASSKGTGVYEQYF. The base sequence is TGTGCCAGCAGCAAAGGGACAGGGGTTTACGAGCAGTACTTC.